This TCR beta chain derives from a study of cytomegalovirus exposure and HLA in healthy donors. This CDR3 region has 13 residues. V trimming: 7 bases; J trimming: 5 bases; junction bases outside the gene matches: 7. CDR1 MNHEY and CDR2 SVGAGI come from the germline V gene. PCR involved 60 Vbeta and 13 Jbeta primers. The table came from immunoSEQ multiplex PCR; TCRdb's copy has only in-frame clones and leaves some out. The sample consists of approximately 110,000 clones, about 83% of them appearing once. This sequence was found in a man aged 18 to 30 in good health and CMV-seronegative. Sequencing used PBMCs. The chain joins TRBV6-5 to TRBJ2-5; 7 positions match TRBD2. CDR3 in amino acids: CASTAGVMETQYF. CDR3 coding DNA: TGTGCCAGCACTGCGGGAGTAATGGAGACCCAGTACTTC.